This record covers a single T cell receptor beta chain. V was clipped by 6 bases and J by 3 bases, with 13 bases between them. The CDR3 sequence is 13 residues long. CDR1 is SQVTM, CDR2 ANQGSEA, per germline. TCRdb used MiXCR to reprocess the RT-PCR reads, holding one entry per CDR3 protein. The sample has approximately 200,000 distinct CDR3 sequences, over 30% seen once. These data originate in a study of patients and donors after allogeneic stem cell transplantation. The TCR originated in a human donor who was either an allogeneic HSCT recipient or a stem cell or donor lymphocyte infusion donor (not recorded which). It is not recorded whose cells these are; they may come from a transplant donor. The gene calls are TRBV29-1 and TRBJ2-3; the D gene is possibly TRBD2 (5 bases). Sequences were obtained from blood, either unsorted or a sorted T cell fraction (not recorded which). In DNA, the CDR3 is TGCAGCGTAGCTTGGACTTCAACAGATACGCAGTATTTT. It yields the protein CSVAWTSTDTQYF.